The T cell receptor beta chain described here comes from a study of T-cell reconstitution after alpha-beta-depleted transplantation in children. Notes on the study in general: Newly produced T cells mostly accounted for T-cell counts and diversity one year post-transplant. Recipient T cells and thymic progenitors that survived gave rise to the high TCRbeta diversity observed at day 60 in some patients. Several hundred graft clones that had expanded were reportedly the source of alpha-beta T cells about two months after transplant.

The CDR3 sequence is 15 residues long. V trimming: 6 bases; J trimming: 9 bases; junction bases outside the gene matches: 14. Germline-derived CDR1 and CDR2 are DFQATT and SNEGSKA (reference sequence). This clonotype turned up a few times. Its antigen is still unknown. TCRbeta library preparation incorporated unique molecular identifiers. TCRdb passed the PCR reads through MiXCR, listing each CDR3 protein once. The data contain about 830,000 distinct CDR3 sequences, 15% to 20% of them singletons. The material was PBMCs, mostly from graft donor cells, obtained 360 days after TCRalphabeta/CD19-depleted stem cell transplant. The chain is built from TRBV20-1 and TRBJ2-1, with 10 bases aligning to TRBD1. This sequence originates from a male patient aged 10-17 years who had a stem cell transplant for acute lymphoblastic leukemia, so the T cells may come from the graft donor. CDR3 sequence reads: CSANRYGTGAIEQFF. The CDR3 nucleotides are TGCAGTGCCAACCGCTATGGGACAGGGGCAATTGAGCAGTTCTTC.